Listed here are 21 T cell receptor beta chains from one sample, sequenced in a study of T cell repertoires in ileal Crohn's disease. Assay used: immunoSEQ multiplex PCR; TCRdb lists only in-frame clones, some missing. The sample lists roughly 8,200 clones; under 85% were seen once. Specimen: ileal tissue. Source of these receptors: an adult with Crohn's disease.

This chain uses TRBV4-1 with TRBJ2-7; tentative D call: TRBD1 (6 bases). The CDR3 runs 15 residues. Germline CDR1 is MGHRA and CDR2 is YSYEKL. Between the trimmed V and J ends, which lost 0 bases and 4 bases, there was a span of 13 bases. The CDR3 sequence is CASSQDPGHYYEQYF. DNA for the CDR3: TGCGCCAGCAGCCAAGACCCGGGACATTATTACGAGCAGTACTTC.

V and J are TRBV29-1 and TRBJ2-1, with D maybe TRBD2 (6 bases). CDR3 length: 12 amino acids. In germline, CDR1 is SQVTM, CDR2 ANQGSEA. Trimming removed 7 bases at V and 0 bases at J, with 7 bases between. CDR3 sequence: CSGRGSYNEQFF. The DNA of the CDR3 is TGCAGCGGGCGGGGCTCCTACAATGAGCAGTTCTTC.

This rearrangement joins TRBV7-6 to TRBJ2-1; D is possibly TRBD1 (6 bases). The CDR3 totals 16 residues. CDR1 is SGHVS, CDR2 FNYEAQ, per germline. V dropped 5 bases and J dropped 5 bases, with 19 bases sitting between them. The CDR3 protein is CASSPRDTTTNNEQFF. DNA of the CDR3: TGTGCCAGCAGCCCAAGGGACACGACAACCAACAATGAGCAGTTCTTC.

This clone was picked up one time. This chain connects TRBV7-9 to TRBJ1-2; TRBD1 matches 12 bases. Germline V CDR1 and CDR2: SEHNR, FQNEAQ (reference sequence). V was pared by 5 bases and J by 4 bases, with 11 bases of the junction left unmatched. CDR3 length: 17 residues. CDR3 region: CASSDRDRGLGGYGYTF. The CDR3 nucleotides are TGTGCCAGCAGCGACCGGGACAGGGGGCTAGGGGGCTATGGCTACACCTTC.

The rearrangement joins TRBV2 to TRBJ1-5; D is uncertain. V dropped 8 bases and J dropped 0 bases, with 8 bases sitting between them. The V gene's germline CDR1 is SNHLY and CDR2 FYNNEI. CDR3 length: 13 residues. The CDR3 loop reads CASEGDSNQPQHF. In nucleotides, the CDR3 is TGTGCCAGCGAGGGAGATAGCAATCAGCCCCAGCATTTT.

This clone was counted a few times. The CDR3 spells CASSSGQARSGNTIYF. DNA of the CDR3: TGTGCCAGCAGCTCCGGACAGGCCAGATCTGGAAACACCATATATTTT. This sequence joins TRBV5-4 and TRBJ1-3; 7 bases match TRBD1. Per germline, CDR1 SGHNT and CDR2 YYREEE (reference sequence). V was clipped by 3 bases and J by 1 base; unmatched bases: 7. This CDR3 is 16 amino acids long. The complete variable domain, with remaining parts taken from reference TRBV5-4 and TRBJ1-3, reads ETGVTQSPTHLIKTRGQQVTLRCSSQSGHNTVSWYQQALGQGPQFIFQYYREEENGRGNFPPRFSGLQFPNYSSELNVNALELDDSALYLCASSSGQARSGNTIYFGEGSWLTVV.

This rearrangement joins TRBV10-1 to TRBJ2-7; no reliable D call. The CDR3 spans 11 residues. Trimming removed 8 bases from V and 0 bases from J, with 5 bases in between. The V gene's germline CDR1 is WNHNN and CDR2 SYGVQD (reference sequence). The CDR3, as DNA: TGCGCCAGCGGAGACTCCTACGAGCAGTACTTC. Encoded protein: CASGDSYEQYF.

The table lists this clone with a few counts. The chain has TRBV30 and TRBJ2-7; D may be TRBD1 (5 bases). V was clipped by 1 base and J by 5 bases, with 9 bases between them. The germline V gene has CDR1 GTSNPN and CDR2 SVGIG (reference sequence). There are 12 residues in the CDR3. DNA for the CDR3: TGTGCCTGGAGTGCCAGGGCCCACGAGCAGTACTTC. It translates to CAWSARAHEQYF.

The chain uses TRBV27 and TRBJ1-2, with D possibly being TRBD1 (6 bases). Germline V gene lookup returns CDR1 MNHEY and CDR2 SMNVEV (reference sequence). V was clipped by 3 bases and J by 2 bases, with 16 bases between them. This CDR3 comprises 16 residues. The CDR3 protein is CASSFYPQQGNYGYTF. CDR3 sequence (DNA): TGTGCCAGCAGTTTCTACCCCCAACAGGGAAACTATGGCTACACCTTC.

The chain joins TRBV14 to TRBJ1-1; possibly TRBD1 for D (5 bases). Per germline, CDR1 SGHDN and CDR2 FVKESK. There are 14 residues in the CDR3. Trimming left V 0 bases short and J 4 bases short, with 9 bases between. The CDR3 DNA follows: TGTGCCAGCAGCCAAGATCGCGGGGGCACTGAAGCTTTCTTT. This encodes CASSQDRGGTEAFF.

The chain joins TRBV1 to TRBJ2-4; the DNA was not used to check the table's D call, TRBD1. TRBV1 is a recognized pseudogene. This CDR3 contains 20 residues. The CDR3 reads CTSSHQAGTGGLLNKNIQYF. Here the CDR3 DNA reads TGCACCAGCAGCCACCAGGCCGGGACAGGGGGGTTACTTAACAAAAACATTCAGTACTTC.

The rearrangement joins TRBV11-2 to TRBJ1-6, with no clear D. Trimming left V 3 bases short and J 7 bases short, with 13 bases between. Looked up from germline, CDR1 is SGHAT and CDR2 is FQNNGV. This CDR3 is built from 15 residues. CDR3 bases: TGTGCCAGCAGCTTGGGTCAGACTTTGAATTCACCCCTCCACTTT. It encodes CASSLGQTLNSPLHF.

In its sample, this clone was seen a few times. This rearrangement joins TRBV4-3 to TRBJ1-3; 8 nucleotides align to TRBD1. The CDR3 spans 16 residues. Losses at the gene ends were 2 bases for V and 2 bases for J; bases not matched to a gene: 5. Germline lookup yields CDR1 LGHNA and CDR2 YSLEER. CDR3 in DNA: TGCGCCAGCAGCCAATACGGACAGGGCCCTGGAAACACCATATATTTT. Its translation is CASSQYGQGPGNTIYF.

The V gene is TRBV7-9, the J gene TRBJ2-7; TRBD2 matches 8 bases. The J segment lost 0 bases and the V segment lost 5 bases, leaving 9 bases of the junction unmatched. CDR1 SEHNR and CDR2 FQNEAQ come from the germline V gene (reference sequence). The CDR3 extends over 16 amino acids. In DNA, the CDR3 is TGTGCCAGCAGCGCCCCCACTAGCGGCAGCTCCTACGAGCAGTACTTC. It yields the protein CASSAPTSGSSYEQYF.

V gene TRBV19 combines with J gene TRBJ1-4; no firm D call. V gave up 3 bases and J gave up 0 bases, with 29 bases separating them. This CDR3 comprises 22 residues. Germline values: CDR1 LNHDA, CDR2 SQIVND (reference sequence). This chain's CDR3 is CASSIKPGWAGFGTTTNEKLFF. CDR3 DNA sequence: TGTGCCAGTAGTATTAAGCCGGGGTGGGCCGGATTCGGTACCACAACTAATGAAAAACTGTTTTTT.

The J gene is TRBJ1-5, the V gene TRBV28, with D unclear. The CDR3 spans 11 residues. Trimming removed 5 bases at V and 4 bases at J, with 3 bases between. Germline CDR1 is MDHEN and CDR2 is SYDVKM. CDR3 in amino acids: CASSHNQPQHF. The CDR3 DNA follows: TGTGCCAGCAGTCATAATCAGCCCCAGCATTTT.

The chain links TRBV4-3 to TRBJ2-5; 9 positions agree with TRBD2. Germline-derived CDR1 and CDR2 are LGHNA and YSLEER. The junction had 0 bases not matched to a gene; V was cut back by 0 bases and J by 1 base. The CDR3 loop spans 15 amino acids. The CDR3 sequence is CASSQERGGQETQYF. In DNA, the CDR3 is TGCGCCAGCAGCCAAGAGCGGGGGGGCCAAGAGACCCAGTACTTC.

This clone has only a few counts. Within the sample, other DNA sequences also encode this same CDR3. CDR3 sequence reads: CASSLRGEQYF. The CDR3, as DNA: TGTGCCAGCAGCTTAAGGGGCGAGCAGTACTTC. The chain is built from TRBV5-4 and TRBJ2-7; D is possibly TRBD1 (5 bases). Germline V lookup: CDR1 SGHNT, CDR2 YYREEE (reference sequence). The CDR3 runs to 11 residues. V lost 2 bases, J lost 6 bases, and 6 bases lay in between. Complete variable domain (other parts from reference TRBV5-4 and TRBJ2-7): ETGVTQSPTHLIKTRGQQVTLRCSSQSGHNTVSWYQQALGQGPQFIFQYYREEENGRGNFPPRFSGLQFPNYSSELNVNALELDDSALYLCASSLRGEQYFGPGTRLTVT.

Points on this clone: This same CDR3 is encoded by further DNA sequences in the sample. The V call is TRBV7-9, the J call TRBJ2-1, with D possibly being TRBD2 (5 bases). V was clipped by 0 bases and J by 8 bases, with 8 bases between them. Per the germline V gene, CDR1 is SEHNR and CDR2 is FQNEAQ (reference sequence). The CDR3 sequence is 13 residues long. The CDR3: CASSLAGSDEQFF. Written as DNA, the CDR3 is TGTGCCAGCAGCTTAGCGGGTAGCGATGAGCAGTTCTTC.

The V and J genes are TRBV9 and TRBJ1-3, with TRBD1 as a possible D gene (6 bases). CDR1 and CDR2 (germline): SGDLS, YYNGEE. This CDR3 region has 15 residues. V gave up 3 bases and J gave up 3 bases, with 13 bases separating them. This CDR3 reads CASSDDRPLGNTIYF. DNA for the CDR3: TGTGCCAGCAGCGACGACAGGCCCCTTGGAAACACCATATATTTT.

V gene TRBV19 combines with J gene TRBJ1-4, with a weak D call TRBD1 (5 bases). This CDR3 region has 16 residues. Germline values: CDR1 LNHDA, CDR2 SQIVND (reference sequence). Trimming pared 0 bases from V and 3 bases from J, leaving 11 bases between. The CDR3 spells CASSIDPRVPNEKLFF. The CDR3 nucleotides are TGTGCCAGTAGTATAGATCCCAGGGTCCCTAATGAAAAACTGTTTTTT.